These 10 T cell receptor beta chains came from one sample sequenced in a study of shared clonotypes between healthy human individuals. Profiled with immunoSEQ multiplex PCR; TCRdb holds only in-frame clones, not every one. The sample records about 2.1 million clones, about 92% being singletons. Naive CD8 isolation took CD45RO-negative cells positively selected for CCR7 and excluded terminally differentiated effector memory CD45RA+ cells. What was sequenced was naive CD8+ T cells from PBMCs. These receptors came from a man aged 18 to 29 in good health. Some clones in this sample may be carry-over from other donors' samples.

The rearrangement uses TRBV27 and TRBJ1-5, with a weak D call TRBD1 (6 bases). Germline CDR1 is MNHEY and CDR2 is SMNVEV (reference sequence). This CDR3 has 14 amino acids. Trimming removed 2 bases at V and 3 bases at J, with 8 bases between. Here the CDR3 reads CASSLRGNNQPQHF. The CDR3 bases are TGTGCCAGCAGTTTAAGGGGGAACAATCAGCCCCAGCATTTT.

The rearrangement links TRBV6-1 to TRBJ2-7, with D possibly matching TRBD1 (6 bases). Trimming stripped 3 bases from V and 4 bases from J, with 19 bases between. Germline-derived CDR1 and CDR2 are MNHNS and SASEGT. The CDR3 sequence is 16 residues long. CDR3: CASSEEPRGSLYEQYF. The CDR3 DNA is TGTGCCAGCAGTGAGGAACCCAGGGGATCACTATACGAGCAGTACTTC.

This rearrangement joins TRBV9 to TRBJ2-4; perhaps D is TRBD1 or TRBD2 (6 bases each). Per the germline V gene, CDR1 is SGDLS and CDR2 is YYNGEE. CDR3 length: 15 residues. V lost 0 bases to trimming and J lost 6 bases, with 13 bases between them. The CDR3 sequence is CASSVAGGHGNIQYF. CDR3 sequence (DNA): TGTGCCAGCAGCGTAGCTGGGGGGCACGGAAACATTCAGTACTTC.

The chain is built from TRBV11-2 and TRBJ2-3, with 13 bases lining up with TRBD2. The CDR3 sequence is 17 residues long. Per germline, CDR1 SGHAT and CDR2 FQNNGV. The V segment lost 2 bases and the J segment 5 bases; nucleotides outside the gene matches: 7. CDR3 DNA: TGTGCCAGCAGCTTACCCCTCGGACTAGCGGGAGTAGATACGCAGTATTTT. Translated: CASSLPLGLAGVDTQYF.

The chain has TRBV6-5 and TRBJ2-1; 9 nucleotides align to TRBD1. The CDR3 covers 16 residues. V shed 0 bases, J shed 4 bases, and the junction held 4 bases outside the gene matches. The germline gives CDR1 MNHEY, CDR2 SVGAGI. CDR3 loop: CASSYSGTGRYNEQFF. DNA of the CDR3: TGTGCCAGCAGTTACTCGGGGACAGGGAGATACAATGAGCAGTTCTTC.

This clone was found once. This chain links TRBV6-1 with TRBJ2-7; a weak D match, TRBD2 (6 bases). This CDR3 spans 15 amino acids. Trimming stripped 3 bases from V and 5 bases from J, with 17 bases between. CDR1 MNHNS and CDR2 SASEGT come from the germline V gene. As DNA, the CDR3 is TGTGCCAGCAGTGAGTGGTTGGAGGGTAGGGACGAGCAGTACTTC. Translation gives CASSEWLEGRDEQYF.

The V gene is TRBV4-1, the J gene TRBJ2-1; maybe TRBD2 (5 bases). The V gene's germline CDR1 is MGHRA and CDR2 YSYEKL. This CDR3 is built from 13 residues. V was trimmed by 4 bases and J by 8 bases, leaving 12 bases between them. CDR3 coding DNA: TGCGCCAGCAGCCGGCGGGCTAGCCATGAGCAGTTCTTC. Encoded protein: CASSRRASHEQFF.

The J gene is TRBJ2-1, the V gene TRBV30; D is uncertain. Germline CDR1 and CDR2: GTSNPN and SVGIG (reference sequence). This CDR3 is 14 amino acids long. Trimming left V 2 bases short and J 4 bases short, with 12 bases between. The CDR3 region has the DNA TGTGCCTGGAGTTACTTAGCCTCTTACAATGAGCAGTTCTTC. Translating gives CAWSYLASYNEQFF. Together with reference TRBV30 and TRBJ2-1, the CDR3 gives the full variable domain: SQTIHQWPATLVQPVGSPLSLECTVEGTSNPNLYWYRQAAGRGLQLLFYSVGIGQISSEVPQNLSASRPQDRQFILSSKKLLLSDSGFYLCAWSYLASYNEQFFGPGTRLTVL.

The V and J genes are TRBV27 and TRBJ2-2, with 9 bases fitting TRBD1. Germline trimming cut 5 bases from V and 6 bases from J; bases unmatched to any gene: 4. The CDR3 runs 14 residues. From germline, CDR1 is MNHEY and CDR2 SMNVEV (reference sequence). CDR3 sequence: CASSRTGVAGELFF. The CDR3 coding sequence is TGTGCCAGCAGTCGGACAGGGGTAGCCGGGGAGCTGTTTTTT.

The chain links TRBV25-1 to TRBJ1-5; D gene unclear. CDR1 and CDR2 (germline): MGHDK, SYGVNS. The CDR3 covers 12 residues. The V and J ends lost 6 bases and 7 bases respectively, with 10 bases between them. This CDR3 reads CASSIGSQPQHF. CDR3 coding DNA: TGTGCCAGCAGCATTGGTTCCCAGCCCCAGCATTTT.